The T cell receptor (beta chain) described here comes from a study of T cell changes during pregnancy in multiple sclerosis. This CDR3 has 15 residues. In germline, CDR1 is SGDLS, CDR2 YYNGEE. V lost 0 bases, J lost 4 bases, and 3 bases stayed unmatched. Assay used: immunoSEQ multiplex PCR; TCRdb lists only in-frame clones, some missing. This table holds about 59,000 clones, roughly 92% found once. The rearrangement uses TRBV9 and TRBJ1-2, with TRBD1 matching 10 bases. This specimen was CD8+ T cells from peripheral blood mononuclear cells, taken in the third trimester of pregnancy. This TCR was sampled from a female donor with multiple sclerosis, enrolled in a pregnancy study. The DNA for the CDR3 is TGTGCCAGCAGCGTAGGGGACAGGGGTACCTATGGCTACACCTTC. Its protein is CASSVGDRGTYGYTF. Combining the CDR3 with reference TRBV9 and TRBJ1-2 gives the whole variable domain DSGVTQTPKHLITATGQRVTLRCSPRSGDLSVYWYQQSLDQGLQFLIQYYNGEERAKGNILERFSAQQFPDLHSELNLSSLELGDSALYFCASSVGDRGTYGYTFGSGTRLTVV.